The sequence of this TCR beta chain was determined in a study of regulatory T cells in long-lasting Graves disease. Whole-study results and caveats: It is possible that accuracy was reduced by the small size of the sample. Favoring TRBV28, TRBJ1-2 and TRBJ2-5 was a feature seen in persistent disease. New patients shared fewer public clonotypes (about 1,000) than persistent patients did (approximately 2,700).

This clonotype was counted at least ten times. Its target is not known. The TCR beta library used iRepertoire HTBI primers with Arm-PCR amplification of CDR3. Using its own MiXCR run on the multiplex PCR reads, TCRdb lists one record per CDR3 protein. The sample includes a few hundred thousand distinct CDR3 sequences, approximately 23% of them seen just once. As for time point: persistent/refractory GD, antithyroid drugs over 5 years with positive TRAb. PBMC-derived RNA was used for the TCR library. With 4 bases removed from V and 2 bases from J, the gap between germline ends came to 11 bases. The CDR3 loop spans 14 amino acids. CDR1 and CDR2 (germline): LGHDT, YNNKEL (reference sequence).

The TCR comes from a female donor with Graves disease. This sequence joins TRBV3-1 and TRBJ1-1; D is perhaps TRBD1 (6 bases). The starting material was peripheral blood mononuclear cells (PBMCs), obtained when the disease was refractory, from a patient treated with antithyroid drugs. CDR3 DNA sequence: TGTGCCAGCAGCCTCGCGGACAGAAACACTGAAGCTTTCTTT. Amino acids: CASSLADRNTEAFF.